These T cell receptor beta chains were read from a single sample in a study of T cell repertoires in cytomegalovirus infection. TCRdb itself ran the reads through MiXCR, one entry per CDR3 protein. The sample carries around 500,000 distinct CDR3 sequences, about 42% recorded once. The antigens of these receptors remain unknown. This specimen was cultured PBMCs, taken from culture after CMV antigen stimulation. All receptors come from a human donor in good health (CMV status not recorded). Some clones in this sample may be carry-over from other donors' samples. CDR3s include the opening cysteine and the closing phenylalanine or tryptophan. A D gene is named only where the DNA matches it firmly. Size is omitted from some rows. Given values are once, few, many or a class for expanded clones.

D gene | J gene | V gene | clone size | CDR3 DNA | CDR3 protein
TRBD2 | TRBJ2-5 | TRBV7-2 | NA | TGTGCCAGCAGCTCGGGACTAGCGGGGTTTGAGACCCAGTACTTC | CASSSGLAGFETQYF
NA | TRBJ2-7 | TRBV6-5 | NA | TGTGCCAGCAGAGGGCGGGGAGTCTCCTACGAGCAGTACTTC | CASRGRGVSYEQYF
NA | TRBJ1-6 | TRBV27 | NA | TGTGCCAGCAGTTTACGCAGGCTATATAATTCACCCCTCCACTTT | CASSLRRLYNSPLHF
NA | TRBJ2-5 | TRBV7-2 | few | TGTGCCAGCAGCCTCCACCTGTTGATCAAGGAGACCCAGTACTTC | CASSLHLLIKETQYF
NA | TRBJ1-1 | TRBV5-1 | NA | TGCGCCAGCAGCCCCCCGGGGCAGGGGTTAACGAACACTGAAGCTTTCTTT | CASSPPGQGLTNTEAFF
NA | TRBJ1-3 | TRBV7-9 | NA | TGTGCCAGCAGCTTTTTTTTGGCCGGAAACACCATATATTTT | CASSFFLAGNTIYF
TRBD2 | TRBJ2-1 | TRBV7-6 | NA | TGTGCCAGCAGCTCGAGACTAGCGGGGGCCCCTTTTGAGTACAATGAGCAGTTCTTC | CASSSRLAGAPFEYNEQFF
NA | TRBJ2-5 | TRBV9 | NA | TGTGCCAGCAGCGTCGCCCCCCAAGAGACCCAGTACTTC | CASSVAPQETQYF
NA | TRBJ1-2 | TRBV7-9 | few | TGTGCCAGCAGCGCGCAGGGATCCTATGGCTACACCTTC | CASSAQGSYGYTF
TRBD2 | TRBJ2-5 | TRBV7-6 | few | TGTGCCAGCAGCACCGGGACTAGCGGGGGCCAAGAGACCCAGTACTTC | CASSTGTSGGQETQYF
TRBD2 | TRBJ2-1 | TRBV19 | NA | TGTGCCAGTAGTACATCTCCGGGACTAGCGGGGGGATGGTTCTTC | CASSTSPGLAGGWFF
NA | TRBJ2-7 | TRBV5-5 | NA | TGTGCCAGCAGCTTGGGGACTCAAAGCTCCTACGAGCAGTACTTC | CASSLGTQSSYEQYF
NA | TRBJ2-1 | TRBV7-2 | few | TGTGCCAGCAGCGCCCGGGATACTAGTGAGCAGTTCTTC | CASSARDTSEQFF
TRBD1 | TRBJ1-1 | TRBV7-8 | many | TGTGCCAGCAGCATGGCGACAGGGGGAGCTTTCTTT | CASSMATGGAFF
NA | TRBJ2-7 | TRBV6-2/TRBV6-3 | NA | TGTGCCAGCACCAACGGGCGGCGGGGAGCCTACGAGCAGTACTTC | CASTNGRRGAYEQYF
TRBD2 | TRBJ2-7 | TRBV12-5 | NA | TGTGCTAGTGGTTTAGGACTAGTTGGTACCTACGAGCAGTACTTC | CASGLGLVGTYEQYF
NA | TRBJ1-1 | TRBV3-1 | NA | TGTGCCAGCAGCGGGGGCATGGGCACTGAAGCTTTCTTT | CASSGGMGTEAFF
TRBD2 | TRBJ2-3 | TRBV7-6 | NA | TGTGCCAGCAGCAAGGGACTAGCGGGAGGCGGAGATACGCAGTATTTT | CASSKGLAGGGDTQYF
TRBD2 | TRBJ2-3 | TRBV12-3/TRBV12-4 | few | TGTGCCAGCAGGGGACTAGCGGGAGGTACAGATACGCAGTATTTT | CASRGLAGGTDTQYF
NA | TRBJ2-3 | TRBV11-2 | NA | TGTGCCAGCAGCTTAGAGAGTGAGGGCACAGATACGCAGTATTTT | CASSLESEGTDTQYF
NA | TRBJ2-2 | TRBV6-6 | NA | TGTGCCAGCACCGTAGGGGGGGGGACCGGGGAGCTGTTTTTT | CASTVGGGTGELFF
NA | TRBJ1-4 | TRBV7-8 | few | TGTGCCAGCAGCCCTCATCGGACTGCGGAGCCGGAAAAACTGTTTTTT | CASSPHRTAEPEKLFF
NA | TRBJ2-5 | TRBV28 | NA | TGTGCCAGCACCATAGGACATTTTGGTGAGACCCAGTACTTC | CASTIGHFGETQYF
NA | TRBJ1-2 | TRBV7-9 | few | TGTGCCAGCAGCCCCGACACCTATGGCTACACCTTC | CASSPDTYGYTF
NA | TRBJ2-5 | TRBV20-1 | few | TGCAGTGCTAGACTCCCAAAGGAGGTTCAAGAGACCCAGTACTTC | CSARLPKEVQETQYF
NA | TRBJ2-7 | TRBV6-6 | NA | TGTGCCAGCAGTTACCTTCGATACATCCTCTCCTACGAGCAGTACTTC | CASSYLRYILSYEQYF
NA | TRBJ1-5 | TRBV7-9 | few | TGTGCCAGCAGCTCTGACATGACCTCAGATAGCAATCAGCCCCAGCATTTT | CASSSDMTSDSNQPQHF
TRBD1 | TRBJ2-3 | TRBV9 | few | TGTGCCAGCAGCGTCGCCTACAGGGGAGATACGCAGTATTTT | CASSVAYRGDTQYF
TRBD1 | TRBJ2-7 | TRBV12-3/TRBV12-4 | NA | TGTGCCAGCAGCCTGAATACAGGGGCTTACGAGCAGTACTTC | CASSLNTGAYEQYF
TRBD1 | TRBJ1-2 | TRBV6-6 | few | TGTGCCAGCAGTTACGGGACAGGGGGAAATTATGGCTACACCTTC | CASSYGTGGNYGYTF
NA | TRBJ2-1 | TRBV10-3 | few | TGTGCCATCAGAGCGTTGGGGTGGCAGAACAATGAGCAGTTCTTC | CAIRALGWQNNEQFF
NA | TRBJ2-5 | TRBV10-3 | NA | TGTGCCATCAGTGACTCCGGGACCCAAGAGACCCAGTACTTC | CAISDSGTQETQYF
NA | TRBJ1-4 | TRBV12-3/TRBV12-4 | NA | TGTGCCAGCAGTCCACAGGGCGGGGGGTCTAATGAAAAACTGTTTTTT | CASSPQGGGSNEKLFF
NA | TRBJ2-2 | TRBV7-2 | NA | TGTGCCAGCAGCCCCACTCTAACCCAGGGGAGGGTCGGGGAGCTGTTTTTT | CASSPTLTQGRVGELFF
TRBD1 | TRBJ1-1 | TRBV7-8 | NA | TGTGCCAGCAGCCCGACGGGACAGGGAATGGCTTTCTTT | CASSPTGQGMAFF
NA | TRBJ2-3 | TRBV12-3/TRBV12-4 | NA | TGTGCCAGCAGTTTGGTCGTAAATACGCAGTATTTT | CASSLVVNTQYF
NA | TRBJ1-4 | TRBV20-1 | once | TGCAGTGCTAGACAGAGACGTCCCGAAAAACTGTTTTTT | CSARQRRPEKLFF
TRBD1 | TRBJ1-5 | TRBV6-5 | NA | TGTGCCAGCAGGCGGGGACAGGGTTACGATCAGCCCCAGCATTTT | CASRRGQGYDQPQHF
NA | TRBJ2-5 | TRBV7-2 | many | TGTGCCAGCAGCTTAGTGTTCTGGGACTACCAAGAGACCCAGTACTTC | CASSLVFWDYQETQYF
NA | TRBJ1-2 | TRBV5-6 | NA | TGTGCCAGCAGCTTGGAAGACAGAGCCTATGGCTACACCTTC | CASSLEDRAYGYTF
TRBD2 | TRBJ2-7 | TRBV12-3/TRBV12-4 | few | TGTGCCAGCAGTTTCATCCTAGCGGGAGGTTACGAGCAGTACTTC | CASSFILAGGYEQYF
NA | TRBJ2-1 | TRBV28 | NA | TGTGCCAGCAGTCTCTCCGGGGCCATGGATGAGCAGTTCTTC | CASSLSGAMDEQFF
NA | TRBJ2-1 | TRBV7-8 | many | TGTGCCAGCAGCTTAAAAAGTACGGTAGCGATGAGCTCCTACAATGAGCAGTTCTTC | CASSLKSTVAMSSYNEQFF
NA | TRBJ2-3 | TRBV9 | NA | TGTGCCAGCAGCGTAGGAGGCGGGCTCTTGGATACGCAGTATTTT | CASSVGGGLLDTQYF
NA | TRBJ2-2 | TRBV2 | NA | TGTGCCAGCAGTGAGTGGAGCACCGGGGAGCTGTTTTTT | CASSEWSTGELFF
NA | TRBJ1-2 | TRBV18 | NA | TGTGCCAGCTCACCACCTAGTCGCAGGGATGGATCTCATGGCTACACCTTC | CASSPPSRRDGSHGYTF
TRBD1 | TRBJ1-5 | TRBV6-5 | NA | TGTGCCAGCAGTAGTAGGACAGGGCCTTTATTAGCCCAGCATTTT | CASSSRTGPLLAQHF
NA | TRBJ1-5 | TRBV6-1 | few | TGTGCCAGCCGAGAGTCCCCGGTGAATCTGCCCCAGCATTTT | CASRESPVNLPQHF
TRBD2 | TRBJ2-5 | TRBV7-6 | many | TGTGCCAGCAGCAGACGACTAGCCCAAGAGACCCAGTACTTC | CASSRRLAQETQYF
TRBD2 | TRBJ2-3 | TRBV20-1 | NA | TGCAGTGCTAGTCCGACTAGCGGGGGTACCACAGATACGCAGTATTTT | CSASPTSGGTTDTQYF
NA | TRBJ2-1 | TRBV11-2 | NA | TGTGCCAGCAGCTTTAAGGGGTCTCCCTCCTACAATGAGCAGTTCTTC | CASSFKGSPSYNEQFF
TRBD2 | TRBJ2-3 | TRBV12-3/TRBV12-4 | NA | TGTGCCAGCAGAAGCCCCGGGACTACAGAGCGGCAGTATTTT | CASRSPGTTERQYF
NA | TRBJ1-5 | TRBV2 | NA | TGTGCCAGCAGTGAAAGGAGGGAGAATCAGCCCCAGCATTTT | CASSERRENQPQHF
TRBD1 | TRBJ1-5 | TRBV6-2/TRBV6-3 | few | TGTGCCAGCAGGCCCCGGGACAGGGGTTTGCAGCCCCAGCATTTT | CASRPRDRGLQPQHF
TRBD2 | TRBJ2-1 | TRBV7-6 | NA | TGTGCCAGCAGCCCTCGACTAGCGGGAGTCTTCTACAATGAGCAGTTCTTC | CASSPRLAGVFYNEQFF
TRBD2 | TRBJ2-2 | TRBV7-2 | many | TGTGCCAGCAGCTTGGGACTAGCGGGGACCGGGGAGCTGTTTTTT | CASSLGLAGTGELFF
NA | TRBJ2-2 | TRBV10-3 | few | TGTGCCATCAGTGAGTCGAAGGGGGCGAACACCGGGGAGCTGTTTTTT | CAISESKGANTGELFF